A selection of T cell receptor beta chains follows, all from one sample in a study of blood T cell repertoires in COVID-19. Only in-frame clones appear in the TCRdb table, and some are missing; sequencing was by immunoSEQ multiplex PCR. Of hundreds of thousands of clones listed, roughly 87% are singletons. The sequencing input was peripheral blood. The receptors originated from a man aged 18 to 30 with active or convalescent COVID-19. CDR3s leave out the opening cysteine and the closing phenylalanine or tryptophan. D genes are given only for firm matches. For some rows the clone size is stated as once, few or many, or as a class when expanded; others skip it.

TRBJ1-5 TRBV5-8 TRBD1 NA ASSAGQGRNQPQH
TRBJ1-5 TRBV7-2 NA NA ASRGEYSNQPQH
TRBJ1-2 TRBV5-1 NA NA AIRTSTGNGYT
TRBJ2-7 TRBV2 NA NA ASSVVQVTYEQY
TRBJ1-5 TRBV19 TRBD1 NA ASTSRTGGGKYSNQPQH
TRBJ2-7 TRBV5-1 NA NA ASSLEPGSYEQY
TRBJ2-6 TRBV7-9 NA NA ASSITLGGGSISGANVLT
TRBJ1-2 TRBV18 NA NA ASSVGANYGYT
TRBJ2-3 TRBV21-1 NA once ASKHRGEQHTQY
TRBJ2-7 TRBV28 TRBD2 NA ASSLNQGGTYEQY
TRBJ2-1 TRBV29-1 NA NA SVEAVYNEQF
TRBJ1-5 TRBV6-5 TRBD1 NA ASRKDRAQPQH
TRBJ1-2 TRBV15 TRBD1 NA ATSSLGTGYYGYT